This paragraph reports one T cell receptor (beta chain). Its antigen is as yet unknown. The data were obtained in a study of cytomegalovirus exposure and HLA in healthy donors. Per the germline V gene, CDR1 is MGHRA and CDR2 is YSYEKL. The CDR3 totals 17 residues. The J segment lost 0 bases and the V segment lost 1 base, leaving 2 bases of the junction unmatched. Whole-study findings and limits: Listed as cytomegalovirus-associated were 150 to 200 TCR beta chains. Under 20,000 TCR beta sequences were associated with HLA alleles at 0.05 false discovery rate in a later analysis. TCR beta V- and J-gene trimming was later associated with a missense DCLRE1C variant. A few chains tied to CMV proved CMV antigen-specific in vitro.

Use of 60 Vbeta and 13 Jbeta primers characterized the PCR. Sequencing used immunoSEQ multiplex PCR; TCRdb keeps in-frame clones, though not all of them. The sample has 170,000 or so clones, approximately 78% seen once. The sample consisted of PBMCs. This chain uses TRBV4-1 with TRBJ2-7; 14 bases are shared with TRBD2. This receptor was identified in a woman aged 50 to 60 in good health and CMV-seropositive. The CDR3 region has the DNA TGCGCCAGCAGCCAAGCCGGGACTAGCGGGGGCTCCTACGAGCAGTACTTC. Amino acid sequence: CASSQAGTSGGSYEQYF.